The source of this T cell receptor (beta chain) is a study of blood T cell repertoires in COVID-19. Under the authors' procedure: Cell counts per sample came from amplifying reference gene primers. Repertoires were generated with immunoSEQ multiplex PCR, while TCRdb's copy carries only in-frame clones and drops some. For V, J and clone size, that table is used; D and trimming come from the DNA. The table lists some 68,000 clones, 70% to 90% of them singletons. Patients of the Seattle cohort, enrolled during active infection, were followed longitudinally. V was shortened by 5 bases and J by 4 bases, with 14 bases between the two germline ends. Per germline, CDR1 SNHLY and CDR2 FYNNEI. The CDR3 contains 14 residues.

The origin of this receptor is a woman aged 45-60 years with COVID-19, enrolled during active disease. Input material: peripheral blood. The V gene is TRBV2, the J gene TRBJ2-5; a possible D gene is TRBD1 (6 bases). DNA for the CDR3: TGTGCCAGCAGTCCAGGGGCGGTTGGAGAGACCCAGTACTTC. This codes for CASSPGAVGETQYF.